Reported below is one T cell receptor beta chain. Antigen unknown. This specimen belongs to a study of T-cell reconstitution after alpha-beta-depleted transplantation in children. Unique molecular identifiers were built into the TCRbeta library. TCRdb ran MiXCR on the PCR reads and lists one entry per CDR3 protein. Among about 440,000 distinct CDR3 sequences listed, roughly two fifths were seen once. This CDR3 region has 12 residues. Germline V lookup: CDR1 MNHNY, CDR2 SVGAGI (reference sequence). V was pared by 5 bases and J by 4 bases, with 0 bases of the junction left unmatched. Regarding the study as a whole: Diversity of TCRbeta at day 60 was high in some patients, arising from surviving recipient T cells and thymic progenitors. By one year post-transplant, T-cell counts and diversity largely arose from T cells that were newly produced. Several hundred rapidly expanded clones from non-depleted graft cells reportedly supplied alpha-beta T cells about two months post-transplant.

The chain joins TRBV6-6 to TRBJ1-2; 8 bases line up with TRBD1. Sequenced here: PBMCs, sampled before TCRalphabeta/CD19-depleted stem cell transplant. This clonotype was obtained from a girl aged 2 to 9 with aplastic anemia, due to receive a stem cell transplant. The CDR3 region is CASSDRGYGYTF. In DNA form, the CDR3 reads TGTGCCAGCAGTGACAGGGGCTATGGCTACACCTTC.